A selection of T cell receptor beta chains follows, all from one sample in a study of beta chain features in type 1 diabetes. The table came from immunoSEQ multiplex PCR; TCRdb's copy has only in-frame clones and leaves some out. The sample has around 260,000 clones, around 24% seen once. Input material: naive CD4+ T cells from blood. These receptors were obtained from a woman in her twenties or thirties with type 1 diabetes. Both conserved end residues are part of each CDR3. The D gene is left open where the match is weak. Where a row states a size, it is once, few, many or the class of an expanded clone; other rows omit it.

v_call	clone_size	j_call	d_call	cdr3_aa
TRBV12-5	NA	TRBJ2-1	NA	CASGLDSHNEQFF
TRBV19	few	TRBJ2-1	NA	CASSRQTHNEQFF
TRBV19	NA	TRBJ2-3	NA	CASSGTWERADTQYF
TRBV15	NA	TRBJ1-3	NA	CATSRQGTTGNTIYF
TRBV9	once	TRBJ2-2	NA	CASSVGSLVTANTGELFF
TRBV21-1	NA	TRBJ2-7	NA	CASSKNCGRVSYEQYF
TRBV19	few	TRBJ2-3	NA	CASSIVADTQYF
TRBV19	NA	TRBJ2-7	NA	CASSIGGQTYEQYF
TRBV30	NA	TRBJ1-2	NA	CAWSVPPYRVSYGYTF
TRBV30	NA	TRBJ1-1	NA	CAWSVLQAAAEAFF
TRBV15	NA	TRBJ2-4	TRBD1	CATSRDNGQGGIQYF
TRBV15	few	TRBJ2-7	TRBD1	CATSRSQLPGQGYEQYF
TRBV10-2	NA	TRBJ2-7	NA	CASSSLRVREQYF
TRBV15	NA	TRBJ1-1	NA	CATSRGEDTEAFF
TRBV4-1	few	TRBJ2-1	NA	CASSQAQLLSNEQFF
TRBV18	NA	TRBJ2-7	NA	CASSPPSYEQYF
TRBV28	once	TRBJ2-7	TRBD1	CASSIRTGVIYEQYF
TRBV18	NA	TRBJ1-5	NA	CASSPESNQPQHF
TRBV29-1	NA	TRBJ2-7	NA	CSVDVLGSNEQYF
TRBV9	few	TRBJ2-5	TRBD1	CASSVAGTGGDGTQYF
TRBV5-1	once	TRBJ2-1	TRBD1	CASSRDRPGQSYNEQFF
TRBV4-2	NA	TRBJ1-2	NA	CASSQEGGRLPYGYTF
TRBV11-2	NA	TRBJ2-1	NA	CASRRINNEQFF
TRBV10-1	NA	TRBJ1-2	TRBD1	CASSRDRDYGYTF
TRBV6-5	few	TRBJ2-4	NA	CASDDRLAKNIQYF
TRBV11-2	NA	TRBJ2-2	NA	CASSLVARGLFF
TRBV30	few	TRBJ2-5	TRBD2	CAWSVGTSGSLRETQYF
TRBV19	NA	TRBJ2-1	NA	CASSISPRESYNEQFF
TRBV30	NA	TRBJ2-7	TRBD2	CAWRPLTSGIREQYF
TRBV15	once	TRBJ2-7	NA	CATSRTGTEQYF
TRBV5-1	NA	TRBJ2-3	NA	CASSFAGLVADTQYF
TRBV28	NA	TRBJ1-1	NA	CASSLTATNTEAFF
TRBV7-2	few	TRBJ1-2	NA	CASSLVGGVSGGYTF
TRBV28	few	TRBJ2-5	TRBD2	CASSLASGRGRETQYF
TRBV30	NA	TRBJ2-1	TRBD2	CACLGRGGIGDEQFF
TRBV19	NA	TRBJ1-1	NA	CASSPGTITEAFF
TRBV18	NA	TRBJ2-7	NA	CASSPGDYEQYF
TRBV5-4	once	TRBJ2-2	NA	CASSLTGNTGELFF
TRBV18	NA	TRBJ2-1	NA	CASSPAGPEGEQFF
TRBV5-6	NA	TRBJ2-1	TRBD1	CASSLPLGQGSSYNEQFF
TRBV2	few	TRBJ1-1	NA	CASTRDTEAFF
TRBV7-9	NA	TRBJ2-1	TRBD1	CASSRTGYSYNEQFF
TRBV6-6	NA	TRBJ1-5	TRBD1	CASRYRGNQPQHF
TRBV21-1	NA	TRBJ2-3	NA	CASGSRSTDTQYF